The 4 T cell receptor beta chains in this list originate from one sample, sequenced in a study of Ad26.COV2.S vaccination and SARS-CoV-2 variants. As to treatment: roughly 19 received Ad26.COV2.S at low or high dose, single or two shots; several received placebo; per-sample allocation not given. The samples date from day 63 after the first vaccine or placebo injection. Libraries were prepared by immunoSEQ multiplex PCR; TCRdb keeps only in-frame clonotypes and omits some of them. The sample records roughly 700,000 clones, about 89% being singletons. The sequenced sample was peripheral blood, obtained in a trial of Ad26.COV2.S vaccine versus placebo. The receptors here all came from a person aged 18-60 years who received the Ad26.COV2.S COVID-19 vaccine or a placebo.

The chain carries TRBV3-1 (or the pseudogene TRBV3-2) and TRBJ2-1; D gene uncertain. The CDR3 loop spans 14 amino acids. V lost 6 bases, J lost 0 bases, and 9 bases lay in between. Germline V CDR1 and CDR2: LGHDT, YNNKEL (reference sequence). The CDR3 reads CASSGSSSYNEQFF. For the CDR3, the DNA is TGTGCCAGCAGTGGCTCAAGCTCCTACAATGAGCAGTTCTTC.

The gene calls are TRBV4-1 and TRBJ1-4, with unresolved D. Trimming removed 4 bases from V and 0 bases from J, with 12 bases in between. This CDR3 has 16 residues. Germline CDR1 MGHRA, CDR2 YSYEKL. The CDR3 is CASSLRSGATNEKLFF. The CDR3 bases are TGCGCCAGCAGCCTTAGATCAGGTGCAACTAATGAAAAACTGTTTTTT.

The genes are TRBV9 and TRBJ2-3, with 7 bases that match TRBD2. The CDR3 is made up of 16 amino acids. The germline CDR1 and CDR2 sequences are SGDLS and YYNGEE. With V trimmed by 0 bases and J by 3 bases, 7 bases remained unmatched. CDR3 in amino acids: CASSVGTSSGTDTQYF. The CDR3 DNA follows: TGTGCCAGCAGCGTAGGGACTAGTTCGGGGACAGATACGCAGTATTTT.

The DNA for the CDR3 is TGTGCCAGCAGCGCAAGCCGGGGGTACTCCTACGAGCAGTACTTC. Encoded protein: CASSASRGYSYEQYF. The rearrangement uses TRBV4-2 and TRBJ2-7; D possibly corresponds to TRBD2 (6 bases). Germline V gives CDR1 LGHNA, CDR2 YNFKEQ. Trimming removed 5 bases at V and 0 bases at J, with 14 bases between. The CDR3 has 15 amino acids.